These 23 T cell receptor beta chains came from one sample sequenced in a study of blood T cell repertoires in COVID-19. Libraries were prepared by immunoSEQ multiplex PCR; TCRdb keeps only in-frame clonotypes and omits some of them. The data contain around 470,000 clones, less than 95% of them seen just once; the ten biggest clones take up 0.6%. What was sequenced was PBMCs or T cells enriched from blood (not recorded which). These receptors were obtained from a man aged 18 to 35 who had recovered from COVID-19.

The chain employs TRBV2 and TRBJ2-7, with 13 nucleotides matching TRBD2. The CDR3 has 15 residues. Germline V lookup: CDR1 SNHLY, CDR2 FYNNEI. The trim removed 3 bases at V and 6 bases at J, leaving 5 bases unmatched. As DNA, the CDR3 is TGTGCCAGCAGTGAGGGACTAGCGGGATCAGGCGAGCAGTACTTC. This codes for CASSEGLAGSGEQYF.

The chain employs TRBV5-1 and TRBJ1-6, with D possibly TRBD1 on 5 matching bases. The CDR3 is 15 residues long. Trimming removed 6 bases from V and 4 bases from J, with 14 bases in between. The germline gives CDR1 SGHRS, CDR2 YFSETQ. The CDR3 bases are TGCGCCAGCACCTATAACGGGGGATATAATTCACCCCTCCACTTT. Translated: CASTYNGGYNSPLHF. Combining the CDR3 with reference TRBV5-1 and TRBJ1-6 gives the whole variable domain KAGVTQTPRYLIKTRGQQVTLSCSPISGHRSVSWYQQTPGQGLQFLFEYFSETQRNKGNFPGRFSGRQFSNSRSEMNVSTLELGDSALYLCASTYNGGYNSPLHFGNGTRLTVT.

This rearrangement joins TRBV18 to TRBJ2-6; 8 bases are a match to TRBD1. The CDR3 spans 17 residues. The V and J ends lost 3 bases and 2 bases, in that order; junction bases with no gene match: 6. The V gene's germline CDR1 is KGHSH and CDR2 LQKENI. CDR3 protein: CASSPRQGAAGANVLTF. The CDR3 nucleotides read TGTGCCAGCTCACCGCGGCAGGGGGCGGCTGGGGCCAACGTCCTGACTTTC.

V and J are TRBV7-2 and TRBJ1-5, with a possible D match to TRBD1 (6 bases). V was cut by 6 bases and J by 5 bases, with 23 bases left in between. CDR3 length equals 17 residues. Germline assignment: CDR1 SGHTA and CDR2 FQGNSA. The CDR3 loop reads CASRATGYGARDQPQHF. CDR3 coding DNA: TGTGCCAGCAGAGCTACAGGGTACGGGGCTAGGGATCAGCCCCAGCATTTT.

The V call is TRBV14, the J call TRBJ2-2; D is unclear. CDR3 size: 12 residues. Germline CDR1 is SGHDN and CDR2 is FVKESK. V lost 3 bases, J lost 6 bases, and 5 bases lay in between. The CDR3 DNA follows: TGTGCCAGCAGCCACTCGGCCGGGGAGCTGTTTTTT. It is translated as CASSHSAGELFF.

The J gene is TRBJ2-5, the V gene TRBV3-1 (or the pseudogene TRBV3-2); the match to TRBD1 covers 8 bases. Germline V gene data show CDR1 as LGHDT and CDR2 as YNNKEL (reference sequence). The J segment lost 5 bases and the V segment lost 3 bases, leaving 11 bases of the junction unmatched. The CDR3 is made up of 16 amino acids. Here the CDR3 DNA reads TGTGCCAGCAGCCACCAGACCGGACAGGGCAGTGAGACCCAGTACTTC. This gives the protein CASSHQTGQGSETQYF.

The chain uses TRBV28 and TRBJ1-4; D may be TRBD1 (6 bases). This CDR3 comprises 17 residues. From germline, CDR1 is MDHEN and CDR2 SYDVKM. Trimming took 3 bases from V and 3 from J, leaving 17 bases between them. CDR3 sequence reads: CASSFRLDRPANEKLFF. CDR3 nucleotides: TGTGCCAGCAGTTTCCGACTCGACAGGCCAGCTAATGAAAAACTGTTTTTT. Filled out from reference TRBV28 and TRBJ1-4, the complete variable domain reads DVKVTQSSRYLVKRTGEKVFLECVQDMDHENMFWYRQDPGLGLRLIYFSYDVKMKEKGDIPEGYSVSREKKERFSLILESASTNQTSMYLCASSFRLDRPANEKLFFGSGTQLSVL.

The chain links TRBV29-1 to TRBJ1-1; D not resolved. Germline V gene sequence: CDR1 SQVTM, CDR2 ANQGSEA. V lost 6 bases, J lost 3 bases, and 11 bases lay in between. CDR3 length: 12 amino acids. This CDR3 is CSVRDWDTEAFF. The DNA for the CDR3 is TGCAGCGTCCGTGACTGGGACACTGAAGCTTTCTTT.

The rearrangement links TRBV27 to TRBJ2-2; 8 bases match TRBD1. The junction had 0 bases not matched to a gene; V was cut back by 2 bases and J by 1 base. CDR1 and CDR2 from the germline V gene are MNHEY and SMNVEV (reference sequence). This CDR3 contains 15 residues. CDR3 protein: CASSLGTGNTGELFF. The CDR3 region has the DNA TGTGCCAGCAGTTTAGGGACAGGGAACACCGGGGAGCTGTTTTTT.

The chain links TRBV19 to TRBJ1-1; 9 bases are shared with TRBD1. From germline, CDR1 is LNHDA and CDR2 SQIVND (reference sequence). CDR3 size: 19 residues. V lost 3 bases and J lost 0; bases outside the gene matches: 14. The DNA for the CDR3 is TGTGCCAGTAGTATTCTACAGGGGGCACACCTAAACTTGAACACTGAAGCTTTCTTT. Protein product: CASSILQGAHLNLNTEAFF. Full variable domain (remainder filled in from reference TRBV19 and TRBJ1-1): DGGITQSPKYLFRKEGQNVTLSCEQNLNHDAMYWYRQDPGQGLRLIYYSQIVNDFQKGDIAEGYSVSREKKESFPLTVTSAQKNPTAFYLCASSILQGAHLNLNTEAFFGQGTRLTVV.

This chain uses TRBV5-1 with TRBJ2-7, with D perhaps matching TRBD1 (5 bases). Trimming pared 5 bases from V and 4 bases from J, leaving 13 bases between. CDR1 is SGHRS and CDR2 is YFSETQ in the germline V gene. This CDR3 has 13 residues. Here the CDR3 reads CASRGTGVYEQYF. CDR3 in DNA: TGCGCCAGCAGGGGAACAGGCGTGTACGAGCAGTACTTC.

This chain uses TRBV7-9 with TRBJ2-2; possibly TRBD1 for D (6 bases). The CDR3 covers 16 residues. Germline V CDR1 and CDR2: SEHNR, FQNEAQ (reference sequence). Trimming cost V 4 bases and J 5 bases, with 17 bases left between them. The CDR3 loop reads CASSSTGTMRTGELFF. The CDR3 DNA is TGTGCCAGCAGCTCTACCGGGACAATGCGAACCGGGGAGCTGTTTTTT.

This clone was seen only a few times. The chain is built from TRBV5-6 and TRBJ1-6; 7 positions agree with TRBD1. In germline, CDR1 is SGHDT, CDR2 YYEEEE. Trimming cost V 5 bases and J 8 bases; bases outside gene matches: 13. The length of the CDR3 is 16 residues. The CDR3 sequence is CASSPVGGSWDSPLHF. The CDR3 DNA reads TGTGCCAGCAGTCCCGTAGGGGGCTCGTGGGATTCACCCCTCCACTTT. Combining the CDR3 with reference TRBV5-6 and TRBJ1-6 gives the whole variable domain DAGVTQSPTHLIKTRGQQVTLRCSPKSGHDTVSWYQQALGQGPQFIFQYYEEEERQRGNFPDRFSGHQFPNYSSELNVNALLLGDSALYLCASSPVGGSWDSPLHFGNGTRLTVT.

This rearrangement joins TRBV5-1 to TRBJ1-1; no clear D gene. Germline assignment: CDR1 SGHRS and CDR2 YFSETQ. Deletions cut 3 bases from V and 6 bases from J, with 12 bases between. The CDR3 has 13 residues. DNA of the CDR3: TGCGCCAGCAGCTCAGACCGGCAGGCTGAAGCTTTCTTT. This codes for CASSSDRQAEAFF.

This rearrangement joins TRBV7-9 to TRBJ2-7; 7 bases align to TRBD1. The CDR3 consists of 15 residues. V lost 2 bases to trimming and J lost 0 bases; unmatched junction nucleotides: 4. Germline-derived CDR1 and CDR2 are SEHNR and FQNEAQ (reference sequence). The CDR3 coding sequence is TGTGCCAGCAGCTTACCCCGACAGGGCTCCTACGAGCAGTACTTC. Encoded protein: CASSLPRQGSYEQYF. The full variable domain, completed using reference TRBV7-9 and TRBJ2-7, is DTGVSQNPRHKITKRGQNVTFRCDPISEHNRLYWYRQTLGQGPEFLTYFQNEAQLEKSRLLSDRFSAERPKGSFSTLEIQRTEQGDSAMYLCASSLPRQGSYEQYFGPGTRLTVT.

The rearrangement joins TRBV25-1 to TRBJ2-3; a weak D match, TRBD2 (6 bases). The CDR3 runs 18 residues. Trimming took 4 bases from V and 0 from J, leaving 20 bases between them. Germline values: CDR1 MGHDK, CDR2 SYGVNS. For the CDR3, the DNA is TGTGCCAGCAGTGGCGGGATCGCCCTTTCATCTAGCACAGATACGCAGTATTTT. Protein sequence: CASSGGIALSSSTDTQYF.

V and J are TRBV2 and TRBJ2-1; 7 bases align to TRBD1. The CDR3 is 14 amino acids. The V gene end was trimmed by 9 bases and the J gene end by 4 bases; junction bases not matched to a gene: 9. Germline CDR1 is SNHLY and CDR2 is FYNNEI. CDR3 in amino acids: CASKLRDSYNEQFF. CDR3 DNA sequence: TGTGCCAGTAAACTCCGGGACAGTTACAATGAGCAGTTCTTC.

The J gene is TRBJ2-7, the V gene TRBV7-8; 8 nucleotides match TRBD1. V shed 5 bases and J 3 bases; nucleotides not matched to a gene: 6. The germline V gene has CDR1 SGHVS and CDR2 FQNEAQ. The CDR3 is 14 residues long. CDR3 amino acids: CASSGGQADYEQYF. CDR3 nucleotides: TGTGCCAGCAGCGGGGGACAGGCGGACTACGAGCAGTACTTC.

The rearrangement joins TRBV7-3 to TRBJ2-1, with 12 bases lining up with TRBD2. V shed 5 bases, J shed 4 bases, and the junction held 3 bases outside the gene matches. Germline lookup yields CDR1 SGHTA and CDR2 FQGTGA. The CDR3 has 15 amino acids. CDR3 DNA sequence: TGTGCCAGCAGCCCCACTAGCGGGGGGTACAATGAGCAGTTCTTC. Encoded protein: CASSPTSGGYNEQFF.

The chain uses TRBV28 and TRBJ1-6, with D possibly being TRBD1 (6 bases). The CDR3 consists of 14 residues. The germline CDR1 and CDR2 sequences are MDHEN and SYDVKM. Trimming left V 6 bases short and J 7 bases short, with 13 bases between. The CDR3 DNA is TGTGCCAGCAGACAGGGAATGAGCAATTCACCCCTCCACTTT. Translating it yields CASRQGMSNSPLHF.

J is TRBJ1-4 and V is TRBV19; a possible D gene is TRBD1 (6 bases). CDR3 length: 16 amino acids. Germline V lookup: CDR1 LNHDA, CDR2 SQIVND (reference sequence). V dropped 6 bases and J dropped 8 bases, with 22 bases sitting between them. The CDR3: CASSILSWGLKEKLFF. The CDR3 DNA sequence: TGTGCCAGTAGCATCCTTTCCTGGGGGCTAAAAGAAAAACTGTTTTTT.

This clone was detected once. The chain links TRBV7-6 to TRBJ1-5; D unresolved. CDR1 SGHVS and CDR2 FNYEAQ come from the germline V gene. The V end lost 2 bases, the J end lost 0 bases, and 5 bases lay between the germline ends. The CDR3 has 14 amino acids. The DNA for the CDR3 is TGTGCCAGCAGCTTATCCAGTAGCAATCAGCCCCAGCATTTT. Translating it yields CASSLSSSNQPQHF. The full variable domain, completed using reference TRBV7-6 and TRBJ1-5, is GAGVSQSPRYKVTKRGQDVALRCDPISGHVSLYWYRQALGQGPEFLTYFNYEAQQDKSGLPNDRFSAERPEGSISTLTIQRTEQRDSAMYRCASSLSSSNQPQHFGDGTRLSIL.

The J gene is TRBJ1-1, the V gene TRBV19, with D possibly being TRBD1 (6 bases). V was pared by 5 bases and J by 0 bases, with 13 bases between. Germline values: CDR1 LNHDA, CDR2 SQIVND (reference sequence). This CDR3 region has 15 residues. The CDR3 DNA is TGTGCCAGTAGTTGGCAGGGGAGAATGAACACTGAAGCTTTCTTT. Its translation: CASSWQGRMNTEAFF.